This note documents a single T cell receptor (beta chain) sequence. This sample was included in a study of blood T cell repertoires in COVID-19. Study summary: From the United States, Italy and Spain came samples of acute and convalescent COVID-19.

Profiled with immunoSEQ multiplex PCR; TCRdb holds only in-frame clones, not every one. The sample holds more than 85,000 clones; less than 85% are singletons and the top ten take roughly 3.8%. Per the germline V gene, CDR1 is MDHEN and CDR2 is SYDVKM. The length of the CDR3 is 15 residues. V was pared by 3 bases and J by 2 bases, with 11 bases between. Sequenced material: peripheral blood. The TCR was taken from a woman aged 80 or older with acute or convalescent COVID-19. This chain joins TRBV28 and TRBJ1-3; D is uncertain. The CDR3 DNA reads TGTGCCAGCAGTTTGGTGTCATCTACTGGAAACACCATATATTTT. This codes for CASSLVSSTGNTIYF.